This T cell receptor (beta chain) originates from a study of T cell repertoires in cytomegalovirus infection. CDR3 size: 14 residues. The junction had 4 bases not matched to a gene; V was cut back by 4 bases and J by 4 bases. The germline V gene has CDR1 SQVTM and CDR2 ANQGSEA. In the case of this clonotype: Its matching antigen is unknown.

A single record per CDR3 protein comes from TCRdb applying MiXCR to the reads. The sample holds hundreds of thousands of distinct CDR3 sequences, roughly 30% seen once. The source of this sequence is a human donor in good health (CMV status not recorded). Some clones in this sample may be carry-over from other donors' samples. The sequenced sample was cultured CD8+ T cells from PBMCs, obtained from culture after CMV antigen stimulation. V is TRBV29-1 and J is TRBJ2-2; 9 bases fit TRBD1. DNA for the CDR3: TGCAGCGTTGTTGGGACAGGGAGCACCGGGGAGCTGTTTTTT. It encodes CSVVGTGSTGELFF.